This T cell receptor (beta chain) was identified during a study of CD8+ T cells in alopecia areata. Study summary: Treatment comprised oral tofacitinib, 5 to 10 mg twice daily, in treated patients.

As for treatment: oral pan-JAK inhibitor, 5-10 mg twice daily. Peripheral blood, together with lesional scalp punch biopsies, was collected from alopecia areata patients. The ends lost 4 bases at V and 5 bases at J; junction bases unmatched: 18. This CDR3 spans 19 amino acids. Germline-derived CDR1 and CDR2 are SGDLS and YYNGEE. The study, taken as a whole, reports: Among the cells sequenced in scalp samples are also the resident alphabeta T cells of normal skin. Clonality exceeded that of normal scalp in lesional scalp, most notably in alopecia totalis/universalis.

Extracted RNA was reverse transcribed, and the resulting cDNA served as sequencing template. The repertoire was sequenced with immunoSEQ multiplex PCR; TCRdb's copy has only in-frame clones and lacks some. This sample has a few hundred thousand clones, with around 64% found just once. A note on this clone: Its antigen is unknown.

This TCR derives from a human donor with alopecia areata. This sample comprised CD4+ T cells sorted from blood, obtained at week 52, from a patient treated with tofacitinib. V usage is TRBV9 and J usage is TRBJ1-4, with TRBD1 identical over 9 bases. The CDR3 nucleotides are TGTGCCAGCAGCCCGATTGGACAGGGGCCGCCTCGGAACAATGAAAAACTGTTTTTT. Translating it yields CASSPIGQGPPRNNEKLFF.